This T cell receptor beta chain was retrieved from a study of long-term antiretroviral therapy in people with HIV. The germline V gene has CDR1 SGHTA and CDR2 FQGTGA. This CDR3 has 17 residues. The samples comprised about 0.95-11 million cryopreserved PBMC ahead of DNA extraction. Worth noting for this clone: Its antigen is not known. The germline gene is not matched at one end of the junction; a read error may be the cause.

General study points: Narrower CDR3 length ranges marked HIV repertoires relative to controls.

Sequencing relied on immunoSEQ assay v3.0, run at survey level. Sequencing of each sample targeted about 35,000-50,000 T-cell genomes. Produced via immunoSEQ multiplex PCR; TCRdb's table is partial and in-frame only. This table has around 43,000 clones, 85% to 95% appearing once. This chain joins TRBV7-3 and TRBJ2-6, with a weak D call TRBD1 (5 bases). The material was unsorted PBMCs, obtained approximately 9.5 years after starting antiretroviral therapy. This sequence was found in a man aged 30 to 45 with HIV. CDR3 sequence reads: CASSLTGGASGANVLTF. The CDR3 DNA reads TGTGCCAGCAGCCTAACAGGTGGGGCCTCTGGGGCCAACGTCCTGACTTTC.